This T cell receptor (beta chain) was captured in a study of T cell responses to AZD1222 COVID-19 vaccine. This clone was seen only a few times. Its antigen is undetermined. The CDR3 loop spans 17 amino acids. CDR1 MGHRA and CDR2 YSYEKL come from the germline V gene. V shed 0 bases and J shed 10 bases, with 19 bases lying between them. Libraries were prepared by immunoSEQ multiplex PCR; TCRdb keeps only in-frame clonotypes and omits some of them. The sample includes roughly 120,000 clones, 70% to 90% of them seen just once. Notes on the study in general: Distributed over spike, vaccine-associated CD4 TCRs predominated at 160-218 and 743-854. Of spike-specific TCRs, nearly half reportedly target regions left unmutated in variants. Rises in breadth and depth of Spike-specific TCRs came after two AZD1222 doses.

The source material was peripheral blood, sampled on day 0 of MenACWY control vaccination. V is TRBV4-1 and J is TRBJ1-6; possibly TRBD1 for D (5 bases). The clonotype originates from an adult in good health. The DNA of the CDR3 is TGCGCCAGCAGCCAAGATCAACATGGCAGGGACGGATCACCCCTCCACTTT. Its protein product is CASSQDQHGRDGSPLHF.